This T cell receptor beta chain was sequenced in a study of blood T cell repertoires in COVID-19. Whole-study context: Nucleic acid was either cDNA or gDNA, and it came from T cells, B-cell-depleted T cells, or PBMCs.

Study processing details: Researchers report that nucleated cell counts were estimated from reference gene primer amplification. The assay was immunoSEQ multiplex PCR, and TCRdb's table has in-frame clones only and misses some. V and J calls and clone size follow that table, whereas D and trimming were derived from the DNA. This sample yields over 200,000 clones, of which about 70% are seen a single time; 3.3% belongs to the top ten. Sequenced: peripheral blood. The TCR originated in a woman older than 75 with acute or convalescent COVID-19.

The CDR3 is CASTPIQGNTPLHF. The CDR3 DNA reads as TGTGCCAGCACCCCAATTCAGGGAAATACACCCCTCCACTTT. The chain uses TRBV6-5 and TRBJ1-6, with D maybe TRBD1 (5 bases). Trimming cost V 7 bases and J 11 bases, with 18 bases left between them. This CDR3 has 14 residues. In germline, CDR1 is MNHEY, CDR2 SVGAGI.